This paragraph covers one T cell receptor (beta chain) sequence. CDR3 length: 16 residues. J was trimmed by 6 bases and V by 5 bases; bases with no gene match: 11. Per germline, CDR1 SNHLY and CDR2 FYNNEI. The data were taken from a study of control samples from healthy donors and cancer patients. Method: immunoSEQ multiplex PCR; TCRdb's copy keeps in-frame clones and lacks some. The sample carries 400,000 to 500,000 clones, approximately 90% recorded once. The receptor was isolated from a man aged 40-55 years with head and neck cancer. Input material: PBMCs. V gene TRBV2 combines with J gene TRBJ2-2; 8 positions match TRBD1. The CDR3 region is CASSLYGQGAPGELFF. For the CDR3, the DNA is TGTGCCAGCAGTCTGTACGGGCAGGGGGCGCCCGGGGAGCTGTTTTTT.